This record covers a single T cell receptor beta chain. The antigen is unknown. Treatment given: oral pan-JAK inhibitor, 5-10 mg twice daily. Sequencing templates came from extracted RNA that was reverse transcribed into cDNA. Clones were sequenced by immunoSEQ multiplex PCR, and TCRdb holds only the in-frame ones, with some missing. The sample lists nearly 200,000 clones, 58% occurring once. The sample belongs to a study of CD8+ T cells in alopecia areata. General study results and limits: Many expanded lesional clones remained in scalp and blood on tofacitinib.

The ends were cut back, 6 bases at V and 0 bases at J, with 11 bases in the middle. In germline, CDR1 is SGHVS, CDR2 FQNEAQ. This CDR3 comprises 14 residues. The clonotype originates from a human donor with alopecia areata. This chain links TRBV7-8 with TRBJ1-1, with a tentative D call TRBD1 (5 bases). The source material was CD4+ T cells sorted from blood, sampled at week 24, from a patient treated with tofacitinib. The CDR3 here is CASSSDRLNTEAFF. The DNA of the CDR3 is TGTGCCAGCAGTTCCGACAGATTGAACACTGAAGCTTTCTTT.